These T cell receptor beta chains were read from a single sample in a study of CD8+CD57+ T cells in acquired aplastic anemia. TCRdb re-called the reads through MiXCR, storing one row per CDR3 protein. The data contain 75,000 to 90,000 distinct CDR3 sequences, about half of them seen just once; the ten biggest clones take up 65% to 80%. Sequenced: sorted CD4+, CD8+, or CD8+CD57+ T cells (not recorded which) from PBMCs. The receptors shown here come from a human donor in good health, serving as a control. The CDR3 runs from the conserved cysteine through the conserved F or W. The order of the fields is clone size, D gene, J gene, V gene, CDR3 protein, CDR3 DNA. The D gene is left open where the match is weak. Clone size is stated in some rows and not others, as once, few, many or a class when expanded.

many	.	TRBJ2-1	TRBV12-3/TRBV12-4	CASSFEISSLATYNEQFF	TGTGCCAGCAGTTTTGAGATCTCCTCGCTAGCGACCTACAATGAGCAGTTCTTC
once	.	TRBJ2-3	TRBV7-9	CASSQQRKGDTQYF	TGTGCCAGCAGCCAGCAAAGGAAGGGCGATACGCAGTATTTT
.	.	TRBJ2-2	TRBV9	CASSVGGAGTGELFF	TGTGCCAGCAGCGTAGGGGGGGCGGGAACCGGGGAGCTGTTTTTT
many	TRBD1	TRBJ1-3	TRBV20-1	CSARGTGVGNTIYF	TGCAGTGCTAGAGGGACAGGGGTCGGAAACACCATATATTTT
.	.	TRBJ2-3	TRBV25-1	CASSVLTVGDTQYF	TGTGCCAGCAGTGTACTAACGGTGGGAGATACGCAGTATTTT
many	.	TRBJ2-2	TRBV9	CASSVAVGELFF	TGTGCCAGCAGCGTAGCGGTCGGGGAGCTGTTTTTT
.	TRBD1	TRBJ2-1	TRBV5-1	CASSQGQTGAHEQFF	TGCGCCAGCAGCCAGGGACAGACAGGGGCCCATGAGCAGTTCTTC
.	TRBD2	TRBJ2-2	TRBV10-3	CAISESLAGKTGELFF	TGTGCCATCAGTGAGTCGCTAGCGGGGAAAACCGGGGAGCTGTTTTTT
many	.	TRBJ2-3	TRBV5-4	CASSLAVMGADTQYF	TGTGCCAGCAGCTTGGCAGTTATGGGAGCAGATACGCAGTATTTT
.	.	TRBJ2-3	TRBV7-3	CASSTDTDTQYF	TGTGCCAGCAGCACGGACACAGATACGCAGTATTTT
many	.	TRBJ1-3	TRBV12-3/TRBV12-4	CATGRVAGNTIYF	TGTGCCACCGGGAGGGTGGCAGGAAACACCATATATTTT
.	TRBD1	TRBJ2-3	TRBV24-1	CATSQGQGLLDTQYF	TGTGCCACCTCCCAGGGACAGGGTTTGTTAGATACGCAGTATTTT
.	.	TRBJ1-3	TRBV3-1	CASSQPVGNTIYF	TGTGCCAGCAGCCAACCCGTTGGAAACACCATATATTTT
many	TRBD1	TRBJ1-1	TRBV29-1	CSDIGQGTEAFF	TGCAGCGACATAGGACAGGGCACTGAAGCTTTCTTT
many	TRBD1	TRBJ2-7	TRBV7-6	CASSGTGADEQYF	TGTGCCTCGTCCGGGACAGGGGCCGACGAGCAGTACTTC
few	.	TRBJ1-2	TRBV25-1	CASRPGTAYGYTF	TGTGCCAGCCGGCCCGGGACCGCCTATGGCTACACCTTC
many	.	TRBJ1-2	TRBV15	CATSSRTGYGYTF	TGTGCCACCAGTAGTAGGACCGGATATGGCTACACCTTC
.	.	TRBJ1-4	TRBV10-2	CASRDSATNEKLFF	TGCGCCAGCAGGGACAGTGCAACTAATGAAAAACTGTTTTTT
many	.	TRBJ1-1	TRBV5-8	CASSLAYEDFF	TGTGCCAGCAGCTTGGCCTATGAGGATTTCTTT
.	TRBD2	TRBJ2-7	TRBV2	CASSSTGTSVNEQYF	TGTGCCAGCAGTTCCACCGGGACTAGTGTGAACGAGCAGTACTTC
.	.	TRBJ2-2	TRBV29-1	CSVPRTAGELFF	TGCAGCGTCCCCCGAACCGCCGGGGAGCTGTTTTTT
.	TRBD1	TRBJ2-5	TRBV29-1	CGVEDEGDREETQYF	TGCGGCGTTGAAGATGAGGGGGACAGAGAAGAGACCCAGTACTTC
many	TRBD1	TRBJ2-7	TRBV5-1	CASSRGQGYEQYF	TGCGCCAGCAGTCGGGGACAGGGATACGAGCAGTACTTC
.	TRBD2	TRBJ2-1	TRBV5-4	CASSLDLSGSGNNEQFF	TGTGCCAGCAGCTTGGACCTTAGCGGGAGCGGAAACAATGAGCAGTTCTTC
.	TRBD2	TRBJ2-5	TRBV29-1	CSVQSSSGSETQYF	TGCAGCGTTCAATCCTCTAGCGGGAGTGAGACCCAGTACTTC
.	TRBD1	TRBJ2-1	TRBV15	CATSRDPVTGEDEQFF	TGTGCCACCAGCAGAGATCCTGTGACAGGGGAGGATGAGCAGTTCTTC
.	.	TRBJ2-7	TRBV6-5	CASSFRDHSYEQYF	TGTGCCAGCAGTTTCCGGGACCACTCCTACGAGCAGTACTTC
many	.	TRBJ2-7	TRBV20-1	CSASVAGGVYEQYF	TGCAGTGCTAGTGTTGCCGGGGGTGTCTACGAGCAGTACTTC
once	.	TRBJ2-5	TRBV20-1	CSVTGGPLLETQYF	TGCAGTGTTACGGGGGGCCCGCTTTTAGAGACCCAGTACTTC
.	TRBD1	TRBJ1-2	TRBV2	CASSERQGDYGYTF	TGTGCCAGCAGTGAGCGACAGGGGGACTATGGCTACACCTTC
few	.	TRBJ1-5	TRBV19	CASSIGWGNSNQPQHF	TGTGCCAGTAGTATAGGGTGGGGGAATAGCAATCAGCCCCAGCATTTT
.	.	TRBJ2-3	TRBV10-3	CAISESAVTDTQYF	TGTGCCATCAGTGAGTCGGCGGTAACAGATACGCAGTATTTT
few	.	TRBJ2-3	TRBV25-1	CASSESPGSADTQYF	TGTGCCAGCAGTGAATCTCCGGGGTCGGCAGATACGCAGTATTTT
.	.	TRBJ2-7	TRBV5-1	CASSPSQAATYEQYF	TGCGCCAGCAGCCCCAGCCAGGCCGCCACCTACGAGCAGTACTTC
.	.	TRBJ2-7	TRBV4-1	CASSQEGLPYEQYF	TGCGCCAGCAGCCAGGAGGGACTGCCCTACGAGCAGTACTTC
.	.	TRBJ2-1	TRBV2	CASSLDANSYNEQFF	TGTGCCAGCAGCCTGGACGCAAACTCCTACAATGAGCAGTTCTTC
.	.	TRBJ2-5	TRBV19	CASSIGGRETQYF	TGTGCCAGTAGTATAGGGGGGCGAGAGACCCAGTACTTC
.	TRBD1	TRBJ1-1	TRBV24-1	CATSDGQGSQAFF	TGTGCCACCAGTGACGGACAGGGGTCTCAAGCTTTCTTT
.	TRBD1	TRBJ2-7	TRBV24-1	CASSLTGALYEQYF	TGTGCCAGCAGTCTCACAGGGGCCCTCTACGAGCAGTACTTC
many	TRBD2	TRBJ2-3	TRBV11-2	CASSFGLAGGPDTQYF	TGTGCCAGCAGCTTTGGACTAGCGGGGGGCCCCGATACGCAGTATTTT
.	.	TRBJ1-1	TRBV19	CASSISPRGTEAFF	TGTGCCAGTAGTATAAGTCCGAGAGGGACTGAAGCTTTCTTT
many	.	TRBJ1-6	TRBV25-1	CASSESRESSYNSPLHF	TGTGCCAGCAGTGAATCTCGGGAGAGCTCCTATAATTCACCCCTCCACTTT
few	.	TRBJ1-5	TRBV24-1	CATSAVNQPQHF	TGTGCCACCAGTGCAGTGAATCAGCCCCAGCATTTT
many	TRBD2	TRBJ2-7	TRBV20-1	CSALSGGAYEQYF	TGCAGTGCGCTCAGCGGGGGGGCCTACGAGCAGTACTTC
.	.	TRBJ1-6	TRBV7-9	CASSPHRTDNSPLHF	TGTGCCAGCAGCCCCCACCGGACAGATAATTCACCCCTCCACTTT
.	.	TRBJ2-1	TRBV25-1	CASSTTRGDEQFF	TGTGCCAGCAGTACCACTAGAGGGGATGAGCAGTTCTTC
few	TRBD1	TRBJ2-1	TRBV19	CASSRDRSLNEQFF	TGTGCCAGCAGCCGGGACAGGTCCCTCAATGAGCAGTTCTTC
.	.	TRBJ2-5	TRBV2	CASSTGLGETQYF	TGTGCCAGCAGTACCGGTCTAGGGGAGACCCAGTACTTC
few	TRBD1	TRBJ2-7	TRBV15	CATSREQGTYEQYF	TGTGCCACCAGCAGGGAACAGGGGACCTACGAGCAGTACTTC
.	TRBD1	TRBJ1-2	TRBV11-1	CASSLRGGALMHGYTF	TGTGCCAGCAGTTTAAGAGGGGGCGCGTTGATGCATGGCTACACCTTC
many	.	TRBJ1-2	TRBV7-9	CASSSGEARGYTF	TGTGCCAGCAGCTCCGGGGAGGCCCGGGGCTACACCTTC
.	TRBD1	TRBJ2-7	TRBV11-2	CASSLDALGQGISYEQYF	TGTGCCAGCAGCTTAGATGCCTTGGGACAGGGTATATCCTACGAGCAGTACTTC
.	TRBD1	TRBJ1-1	TRBV2	CASSDRLDREAFF	TGTGCCAGCAGTGACCGTTTGGACAGGGAAGCTTTCTTT
few	.	TRBJ1-1	TRBV10-2	CASRWGYGTEAFF	TGCGCCAGCAGATGGGGTTATGGCACTGAAGCTTTCTTT